What follows describes a single T cell receptor beta chain. The antigen remains undetermined. The data derive from a study of T cell repertoires in cytomegalovirus infection. About the study: Selection of CMV epitopes for the study included recently identified HLA-C-restricted and well-studied HLA-B-restricted ones.

Looked up from germline, CDR1 is MNHEY and CDR2 is SVGAGI. The CDR3 covers 15 residues. The V end was cut by 6 bases, the J end by 8 bases, with 20 bases between. TCRdb re-called the reads through MiXCR, storing one row per CDR3 protein. The repertoire holds under 500,000 distinct CDR3 sequences, with 40% to 50% as singletons. This sequence originates from a human donor in good health (CMV status not recorded). Some clones in this sample may be carry-over from other donors' samples. This specimen consisted of cultured PBMCs, obtained from culture after CMV antigen stimulation. The chain combines TRBV6-5 with TRBJ2-1; the D gene is possibly TRBD1 (7 bases). CDR3 DNA: TGTGCCAGCAGGGTGGGCTGGCAGGGGGGCGATGAGCAGTTCTTC. This gives the protein CASRVGWQGGDEQFF.